This T cell receptor (beta chain) comes out of a study of blood T cell repertoires in COVID-19. Study-wide background: T cells, B-cell-depleted T cells, or PBMCs supplied cDNA or gDNA.

The study counted Cohort 3 donors as recovered given two negative PCRs, clearance, or symptom resolution. Here immunoSEQ multiplex PCR was the method, and the copy in TCRdb shows in-frame clones only, minus some. Of approximately 150,000 clones in the sample, roughly 84% were seen once. The source is a man aged 55 to 69 who had recovered from COVID-19. Sample: PBMCs or T cells enriched from blood (not recorded which).

The CDR3 reads CAWSSQGVRNSPLHF. The CDR3 coding sequence is TGTGCCTGGAGTTCCCAGGGTGTCAGGAATTCACCCCTCCACTTT. V gene TRBV30 combines with J gene TRBJ1-6; TRBD1 might be the D (5 bases). Germline lookup yields CDR1 GTSNPN and CDR2 SVGIG (reference sequence). The CDR3 contains 15 residues. The V end was cut by 2 bases, the J end by 7 bases, with 15 bases between.